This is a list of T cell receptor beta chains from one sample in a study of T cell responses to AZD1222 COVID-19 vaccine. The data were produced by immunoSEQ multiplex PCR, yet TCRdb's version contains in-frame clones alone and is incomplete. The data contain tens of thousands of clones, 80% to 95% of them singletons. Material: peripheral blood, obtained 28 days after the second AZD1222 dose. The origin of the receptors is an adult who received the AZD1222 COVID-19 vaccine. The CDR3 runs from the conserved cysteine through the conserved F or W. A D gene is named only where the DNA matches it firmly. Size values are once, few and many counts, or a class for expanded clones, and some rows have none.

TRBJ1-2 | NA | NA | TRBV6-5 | CASSSDGPGDYGYTF | TGTGCCAGCAGCTCCGACGGGCCGGGCGACTATGGCTACACCTTC
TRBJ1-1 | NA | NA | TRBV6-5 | CASSLSGETNDF | TGTGCCAGCAGTTTATCAGGGGAAACGAACGACTTT
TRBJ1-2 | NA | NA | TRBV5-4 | CASSGGDLHPGYTF | TGTGCCAGCAGCGGGGGAGACCTACATCCTGGCTACACCTTC
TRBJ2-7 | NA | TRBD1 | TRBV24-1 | CATSPGTGYEQYF | TGTGCCACCAGCCCCGGGACAGGTTACGAGCAGTACTTC
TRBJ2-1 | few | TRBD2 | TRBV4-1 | CASSQETSGPYNEQFF | TGCGCCAGCAGCCAAGAGACTAGCGGTCCCTACAATGAGCAGTTCTTC
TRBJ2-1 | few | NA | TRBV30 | CAWSLRLVYNEQFF | TGTGCCTGGAGTCTACGACTAGTCTACAATGAGCAGTTCTTC
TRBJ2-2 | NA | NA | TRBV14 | CASSQDSPTDTGELFF | TGTGCCAGCAGCCAAGATAGCCCGACCGACACCGGGGAGCTGTTTTTT
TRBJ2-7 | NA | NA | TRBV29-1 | CSVAGQWGYEQYF | TGCAGCGTGGCGGGACAGTGGGGCTACGAGCAGTACTTC
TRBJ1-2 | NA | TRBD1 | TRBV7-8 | CASSSISRQGAESGYTF | TGTGCCAGCAGCTCGATTAGCAGACAGGGGGCGGAATCCGGCTACACCTTC
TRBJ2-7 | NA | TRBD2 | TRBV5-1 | CASSRGGSYEQYF | TGCGCCAGCAGCCGGGGGGGCTCCTACGAGCAGTACTTC
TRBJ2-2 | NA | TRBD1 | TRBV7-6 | CATTGGSLRGTGELFF | TGTGCCACGACAGGGGGCTCGCTAAGGGGCACCGGGGAGCTGTTTTTT
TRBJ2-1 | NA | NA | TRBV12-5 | CASAGGYNEQFF | TGTGCTAGTGCAGGCGGTTACAATGAGCAGTTCTTC
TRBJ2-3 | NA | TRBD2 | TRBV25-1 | CASSEYIGLADSTDTQYF | TGTGCCAGCAGTGAATATATCGGACTAGCAGACAGCACAGATACGCAGTATTTT
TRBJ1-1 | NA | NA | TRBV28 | CASSKKGRRTEAFF | TGTGCCAGCAGTAAGAAGGGGCGAAGAACTGAAGCTTTCTTT
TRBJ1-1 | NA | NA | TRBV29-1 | CSAPGPGGTEAFF | TGCAGCGCCCCTGGACCGGGGGGTACTGAAGCTTTCTTT
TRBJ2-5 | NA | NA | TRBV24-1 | CATSDRLPEETQYF | TGTGCCACCAGTGATCGTTTGCCAGAAGAGACCCAGTACTTC
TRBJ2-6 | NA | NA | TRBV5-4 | CASSFVRDSGANVLTF | TGTGCCAGCAGCTTCGTGCGGGACTCTGGGGCCAACGTCCTGACTTTC
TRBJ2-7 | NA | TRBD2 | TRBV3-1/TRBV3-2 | CASSPAGLAVSYEQYF | TGTGCCAGCAGCCCAGCGGGGCTAGCGGTCTCCTACGAGCAGTACTTC
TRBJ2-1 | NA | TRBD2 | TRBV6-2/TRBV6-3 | CASSYPRLAGGKSSYNEQFF | TGTGCCAGCAGTTACCCAAGACTAGCGGGAGGGAAGAGCTCCTACAATGAGCAGTTCTTC
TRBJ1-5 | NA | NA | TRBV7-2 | CASSLGSRGGSRNQPQHF | TGTGCCAGCAGCTTAGGCTCCAGGGGAGGATCTAGGAATCAGCCCCAGCATTTT
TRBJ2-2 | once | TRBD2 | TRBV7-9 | CASGWREAWTGELFF | TGTGCCAGCGGCTGGCGGGAGGCCTGGACCGGGGAGCTGTTTTTT
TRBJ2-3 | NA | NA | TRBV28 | CASSLSTTDQDTQYF | TGTGCCAGCAGTTTATCGACGACAGACCAAGATACGCAGTATTTT
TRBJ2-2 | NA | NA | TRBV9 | CASSVGSGNTGELFF | TGTGCCAGCAGCGTAGGTAGCGGTAACACCGGGGAGCTGTTTTTT
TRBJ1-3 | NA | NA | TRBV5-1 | CASRGRGAAGNTIYF | TGCGCCAGCAGAGGTCGTGGGGCGGCTGGAAACACCATATATTTT
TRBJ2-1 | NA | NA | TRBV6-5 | CASNSATEQFF | TGTGCCAGCAATTCTGCCACCGAGCAGTTCTTC
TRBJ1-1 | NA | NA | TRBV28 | CASRRRVLNTEAFF | TGTGCCAGCCGCCGGCGGGTCTTGAACACTGAAGCTTTCTTT
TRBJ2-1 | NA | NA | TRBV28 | CASKRQADYNEQFF | TGTGCCAGTAAAAGACAAGCGGACTACAATGAGCAGTTCTTC
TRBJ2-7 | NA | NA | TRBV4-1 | CASSQDEGTRKQYF | TGCGCCAGCAGCCAAGATGAGGGAACTAGAAAGCAGTACTTC
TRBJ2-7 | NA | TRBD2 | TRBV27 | CASSLASGSSYEQYF | TGTGCCAGCAGTTTAGCTAGCGGGAGCTCCTACGAGCAGTACTTC
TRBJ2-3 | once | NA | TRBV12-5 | CASGQNTDTQYF | TGTGCCTCGGGGCAGAACACAGATACGCAGTATTTT
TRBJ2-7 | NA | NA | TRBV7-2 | CASTTALEQYF | TGTGCCAGCACCACTGCTTTGGAGCAGTACTTC
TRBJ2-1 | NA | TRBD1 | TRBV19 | CASSQDRAWGYNEQFF | TGTGCCAGTAGTCAAGACAGGGCATGGGGCTACAATGAGCAGTTCTTC
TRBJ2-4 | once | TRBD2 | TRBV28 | CASSTREGRDIQYF | TGTGCCAGCAGTACGCGGGAGGGCCGTGACATTCAGTACTTC
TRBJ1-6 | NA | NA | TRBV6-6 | CASSLTWGSDSPLHF | TGTGCCAGCAGTCTTACCTGGGGGTCGGATTCACCCCTCCACTTT
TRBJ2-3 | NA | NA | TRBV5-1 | CASSLDTPNTDTQYF | TGCGCCAGCAGCTTAGACACGCCAAACACAGATACGCAGTATTTT
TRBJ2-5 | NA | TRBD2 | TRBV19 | CASSSSSGWGETQYF | TGTGCCAGTAGTTCTTCTAGCGGATGGGGAGAGACCCAGTACTTC
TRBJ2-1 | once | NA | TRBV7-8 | CASSPLQGSGNEQFF | TGTGCCAGCAGCCCACTACAGGGATCCGGCAATGAGCAGTTCTTC
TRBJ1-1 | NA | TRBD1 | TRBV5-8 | CASTTGYVGNTEAFF | TGTGCCAGCACGACAGGGTATGTAGGGAACACTGAAGCTTTCTTT
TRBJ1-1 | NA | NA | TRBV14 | CASSHNRAGVTEAFF | TGTGCCAGCAGCCACAACAGGGCCGGGGTCACTGAAGCTTTCTTT
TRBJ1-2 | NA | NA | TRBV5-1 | CASRAPFRGFNYGYTF | TGCGCCAGTAGGGCCCCTTTCCGGGGTTTTAACTATGGCTACACCTTC
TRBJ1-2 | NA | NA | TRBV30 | CAWSGASAGPNYGYTF | TGTGCCTGGAGTGGGGCCTCGGCAGGCCCTAACTATGGCTACACCTTC
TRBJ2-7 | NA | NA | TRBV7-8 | CASSFRGSYEQYF | TGTGCCAGCAGCTTTCGGGGGTCCTACGAGCAGTACTTC
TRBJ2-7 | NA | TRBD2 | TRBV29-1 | CSVAPIPTSGRSYEQYF | TGCAGCGTTGCCCCGATCCCTACTAGCGGGAGGTCATACGAGCAGTACTTC
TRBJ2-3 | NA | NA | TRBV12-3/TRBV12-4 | CASSLEGLTQYF | TGTGCCAGCAGTTTAGAAGGACTTACGCAGTATTTT
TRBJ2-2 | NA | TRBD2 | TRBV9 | CASSVGLAGNFGELFF | TGTGCCAGCAGCGTCGGATTAGCGGGAAACTTCGGGGAGCTGTTTTTT
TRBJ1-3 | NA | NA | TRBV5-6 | CASSFMDTIYF | TGTGCCAGCAGCTTTATGGACACCATATATTTT
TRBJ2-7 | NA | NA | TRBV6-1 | CASSARTQGRSYEQYF | TGTGCCAGCAGTGCCAGGACACAGGGACGGTCCTACGAGCAGTACTTC
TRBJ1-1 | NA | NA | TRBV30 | CALRDTEAFF | TGTGCCTTGAGGGACACTGAAGCTTTCTTT